These 5 T cell receptor beta chains originate from one sample sequenced in a study of T-cell reconstitution after alpha-beta-depleted transplantation in children. It was with unique molecular identifiers that the TCRbeta library was prepared. From the PCR reads, TCRdb called clonotypes with MiXCR, one entry per CDR3 protein. The sample holds approximately 300,000 distinct CDR3 sequences, roughly 9.1% seen once. This sample comprised PBMCs, obtained before TCRalphabeta/CD19-depleted stem cell transplant. These receptors were taken from a boy younger than two with acute myeloid leukemia, due to receive a stem cell transplant.

Ten or more counts support this clonotype. This chain joins TRBV10-3 and TRBJ2-7; D might be TRBD2 (5 bases). Germline CDR1 is ENHRY and CDR2 is SYGVKD. Trimming removed 4 bases at V and 3 bases at J, with 10 bases between. CDR3 size: 13 residues. CDR3 protein: CAISGWEIYEQYF. The CDR3 DNA is TGTGCCATCAGTGGGTGGGAGATCTACGAGCAGTACTTC.

In this sample, this clonotype turned up many times. The chain joins TRBV4-1 to TRBJ2-1; 12 bases fit TRBD2. Trimming took 0 bases from V and 4 from J; bases not matched to a gene: 4. Germline CDR1 MGHRA, CDR2 YSYEKL. CDR3 length equals 17 residues. This CDR3 is CASSQDKLAGGYNEQFF. Written as DNA, the CDR3 is TGCGCCAGCAGCCAAGATAAGCTAGCGGGGGGGTACAATGAGCAGTTCTTC.

This clonotype was seen ten or more times. The chain couples TRBV10-3 to TRBJ2-1; TRBD2 is a possible D gene (6 bases). CDR3 length: 13 residues. Germline V lookup: CDR1 ENHRY, CDR2 SYGVKD. V was clipped by 8 bases and J by 0 bases, with 8 bases between them. The CDR3 sequence is CAIFGGSYNEQFF. DNA of the CDR3: TGTGCCATCTTCGGGGGCTCCTACAATGAGCAGTTCTTC.

This clonotype was found many times. The chain couples TRBV11-3 to TRBJ2-1; 7 positions agree with TRBD2. Per the germline V gene, CDR1 is SGHNT and CDR2 is YENEEA. The CDR3 is 14 residues long. The J segment lost 13 bases and the V segment lost 5 bases, leaving 14 bases of the junction unmatched. CDR3 coding DNA: TGTGCCAGCAGCCCATGGGGCCAGGGAGGGCTACAGTTCTTC. This translates into CASSPWGQGGLQFF.

This clonotype was observed many times. The chain employs TRBV10-3 and TRBJ2-7; 12 positions agree with TRBD2. CDR1 is ENHRY and CDR2 is SYGVKD in the germline V gene. With V trimmed by 3 bases and J by 2 bases, 5 bases remained unmatched. This CDR3 has 16 amino acids. CDR3 in DNA: TGTGCCATCAGTGAAAGGCTAGCGGGGGGGCCCTACGAGCAGTACTTC. Its translation: CAISERLAGGPYEQYF.